The next 24 T cell receptor beta chains were all read from a single sample in a study of T cell responses to AZD1222 COVID-19 vaccine. Generated by immunoSEQ multiplex PCR, the TCRdb table keeps only in-frame clones and is missing some. This sample has roughly 100,000 clones, with about nine tenths found just once. The sample consisted of peripheral blood, taken 28 days after the second AZD1222 dose. Receptors originate from an adult who received the AZD1222 COVID-19 vaccine.

This clone was recorded only once. The chain uses TRBV7-6 and TRBJ1-1; 10 bases agree with TRBD1. Germline CDR1 is SGHVS and CDR2 is FNYEAQ. The junction had 9 bases not matched to a gene; V was cut back by 5 bases and J by 0 bases. The CDR3 runs to 17 residues. CDR3 nucleotide sequence: TGTGCCAGCAGCCTTAGGACAGGGGGGATGGTGAACACTGAAGCTTTCTTT. This sequence encodes CASSLRTGGMVNTEAFF.

The CDR3 nucleotides are TGTGCCTGGAGAGGATCCAGGGGCTATGGCTACACCTTC. Its translation is CAWRGSRGYGYTF. V is TRBV30 and J is TRBJ1-2, with a tentative D call TRBD1 (6 bases). V was clipped by 3 bases and J by 4 bases, with 12 bases between them. The CDR3 consists of 13 residues. Germline V gene data show CDR1 as GTSNPN and CDR2 as SVGIG (reference sequence).

The chain employs TRBV19 and TRBJ1-2; 9 bases are a match to TRBD1. Germline CDR1 reads LNHDA; CDR2 reads SQIVND (reference sequence). The CDR3 extends over 15 amino acids. V lost 4 bases, J lost 4 bases, and 7 bases stayed unmatched. The CDR3 region is CASSRWDREGYGYTF. As DNA, the CDR3 is TGTGCCAGTAGTAGATGGGACAGGGAAGGCTATGGCTACACCTTC.

V is TRBV14 and J is TRBJ2-1, with a weak D call TRBD2 (6 bases). V lost 3 bases and J lost 5, with 20 bases in between. CDR3 length: 17 amino acids. CDR1 is SGHDN and CDR2 is FVKESK in the germline V gene. The CDR3 bases are TGTGCCAGCAGCCATGACCGGGACTCTCCTAATAACAATGAGCAGTTCTTC. This translates into CASSHDRDSPNNNEQFF. The full variable domain, completed using reference TRBV14 and TRBJ2-1, is EAGVTQFPSHSVIEKGQTVTLRCDPISGHDNLYWYRRVMGKEIKFLLHFVKESKQDESGMPNNRFLAERTGGTYSTLKVQPAELEDSGVYFCASSHDRDSPNNNEQFFGPGTRLTVL.

This chain connects TRBV15 to TRBJ1-1; 9 positions agree with TRBD1. The ends lost 4 bases at V and 3 bases at J; junction bases unmatched: 12. The CDR3 extends over 17 amino acids. In germline, CDR1 is LNHNV, CDR2 YYDKDF (reference sequence). The CDR3 is CATSKNMDRGRDTEAFF. CDR3 DNA: TGTGCCACCAGCAAAAATATGGACAGGGGTAGGGACACTGAAGCTTTCTTT.

The chain links TRBV10-1 to TRBJ2-7; D remains unclear. The V end lost 2 bases, the J end lost 5 bases, and 7 bases lay between the germline ends. The CDR3 is made up of 12 amino acids. Germline V gene data show CDR1 as WNHNN and CDR2 as SYGVQD (reference sequence). CDR3 protein: CASSENKNEQYF. CDR3 coding DNA: TGCGCCAGCAGTGAGAATAAGAACGAGCAGTACTTC.

The table lists this clone with a few counts. This sequence joins TRBV23-1 and TRBJ1-2, with TRBD1 matching 10 bases. TRBV23-1 is assigned to the ORF class and has an uncertain function. CDR3 length: 14 residues. The V segment lost 11 bases and the J segment 8 bases; nucleotides outside the gene matches: 14. CDR3 nucleotide sequence: TGCGCCTGGGGACAGGGGAGGTTTGCTATCGGCTACACCTTC. Protein product: CAWGQGRFAIGYTF.

The chain uses TRBV5-1 and TRBJ2-5; D is uncertain. Trimming cost V 4 bases and J 4 bases, with 11 bases left between them. The CDR3 is 13 amino acids. Germline V gene data show CDR1 as SGHRS and CDR2 as YFSETQ. The CDR3: CASSRDIIETQYF. CDR3 DNA sequence: TGCGCCAGCAGCCGTGACATCATAGAGACCCAGTACTTC.

The rearrangement joins TRBV13 to TRBJ2-7, with D tentatively TRBD1 (6 bases). The V end lost 5 bases, the J end lost 0 bases, and 17 bases lay between the germline ends. Germline V CDR1 and CDR2: PRHDT, FYEKMQ (reference sequence). There are 16 residues in the CDR3. CDR3 in amino acids: CASSPSQGLPSYEQYF. Written as DNA, the CDR3 is TGTGCCAGCAGCCCCTCCCAGGGGCTACCCTCCTACGAGCAGTACTTC.

This chain uses TRBV5-4 with TRBJ2-1, with TRBD2 matching 11 bases. The CDR3 runs to 15 residues. CDR1 is SGHNT, CDR2 YYREEE, per germline (reference sequence). V shed 1 base, J shed 6 bases, and the junction held 3 bases outside the gene matches. The CDR3 is CASSLRLAGGNEQFF. The CDR3 nucleotides read TGTGCCAGCAGCTTGAGGCTAGCGGGAGGCAATGAGCAGTTCTTC.

The V gene is TRBV19, the J gene TRBJ2-3; D is unclear. The length of the CDR3 is 14 residues. V was shortened by 7 bases and J by 2 bases, with 13 bases between the two germline ends. Germline V gene data show CDR1 as LNHDA and CDR2 as SQIVND (reference sequence). The CDR3 region has the DNA TGTGCCAGTAAAGCGTACCGTGTCACAGATACGCAGTATTTT. It specifies CASKAYRVTDTQYF.

The rearrangement uses TRBV10-1 and TRBJ2-1; D may be TRBD2 (6 bases). CDR3 length equals 16 residues. V was trimmed by 0 bases and J by 4 bases, leaving 13 bases between them. Per the germline V gene, CDR1 is WNHNN and CDR2 is SYGVQD (reference sequence). The CDR3 DNA is TGCGCCAGCAGTGAGTCGCTTAGCGGCCCGTACAATGAGCAGTTCTTC. Residues: CASSESLSGPYNEQFF.

This clone came up a few times. V and J are TRBV9 and TRBJ2-1; 11 bases match TRBD2. Per the germline V gene, CDR1 is SGDLS and CDR2 is YYNGEE. The CDR3 spans 15 residues. J lost 4 bases, V lost 4 bases, and 4 bases had no gene match. The CDR3 DNA reads as TGTGCCAGCAGCTTGACTAGCGGGGAGTACAATGAGCAGTTCTTC. Its protein is CASSLTSGEYNEQFF.

This chain links TRBV18 with TRBJ1-4; TRBD1 matches 8 bases. Germline V gene data show CDR1 as KGHSH and CDR2 as LQKENI. There are 16 residues in the CDR3. J gave up 7 bases and V 1 base, and 8 bases lay outside the gene matches. The CDR3 sequence is CASSPRRQGRSEKLFF. CDR3 DNA sequence: TGTGCCAGCTCACCACGTAGACAGGGGAGGTCTGAAAAACTGTTTTTT.

CDR3 in amino acids: CASSEALGGTDTQYF. In nucleotides, the CDR3 is TGTGCCAGCAGTGAAGCGCTTGGGGGCACAGATACGCAGTATTTT. The rearrangement uses TRBV2 and TRBJ2-3; D remains unclear. CDR1 and CDR2 from the germline V gene are SNHLY and FYNNEI. The CDR3 is made up of 15 amino acids. Trimming took off 0 bases at V and 1 base at J, with 8 bases between the two ends.

V usage is TRBV10-3 and J usage is TRBJ1-2, with unresolved D. CDR1 and CDR2 from the germline V gene are ENHRY and SYGVKD. V was trimmed by 0 bases and J by 5 bases, leaving 10 bases between them. CDR3 length: 14 amino acids. CDR3 nucleotides: TGTGCCATCAGTGAGTCGCGGGAGTTTTATGGCTACACCTTC. It yields the protein CAISESREFYGYTF.

The CDR3 DNA follows: TGTGCCAGCAGCCCAAGCTTCCACCGCGGCACAGATACGCAGTATTTT. Translation gives CASSPSFHRGTDTQYF. The V gene is TRBV5-8, the J gene TRBJ2-3, with no clear D. This CDR3 comprises 16 residues. The ends were cut back, 4 bases at V and 1 base at J, with 16 bases in the middle. From germline, CDR1 is SGHTS and CDR2 YDEGEE.

The V and J genes are TRBV19 and TRBJ2-1; 7 positions match TRBD2. Trimming took 3 bases from V and 4 from J; bases not matched to a gene: 9. Germline CDR1 is LNHDA and CDR2 is SQIVND (reference sequence). The CDR3 runs to 16 residues. CDR3 protein: CASSMEAGAPYNEQFF. DNA of the CDR3: TGTGCCAGTAGTATGGAGGCGGGAGCCCCTTACAATGAGCAGTTCTTC.

The gene calls are TRBV5-4 and TRBJ2-1, with TRBD2 matching 11 bases. Germline V gene data show CDR1 as SGHNT and CDR2 as YYREEE (reference sequence). J gave up 4 bases and V 5 bases, and 8 bases lay outside the gene matches. The CDR3 length is 16 residues. The CDR3 reads CASRPVGTSGYNEQFF. The CDR3 nucleotides read TGTGCCAGCAGACCCGTTGGGACTAGCGGTTACAATGAGCAGTTCTTC.

V is TRBV7-2 and J is TRBJ2-1; 11 bases map to TRBD2. The CDR3 is 14 residues long. CDR1 is SGHTA and CDR2 is FQGNSA in the germline V gene. The V and J ends lost 3 bases and 7 bases, in that order; junction bases with no gene match: 2. CDR3 nucleotide sequence: TGTGCCAGCAGCTTTCGGACTAGCGGGAATGAGCAGTTCTTC. Protein sequence: CASSFRTSGNEQFF. The full variable domain, rest sourced from reference TRBV7-2 and TRBJ2-1, is GAGVSQSPSNKVTEKGKDVELRCDPISGHTALYWYRQSLGQGLEFLIYFQGNSAPDKSGLPSDRFSAERTGGSVSTLTIQRTQQEDSAVYLCASSFRTSGNEQFFGPGTRLTVL.

This chain connects TRBV10-3 to TRBJ1-2, with TRBD1 as a possible D gene (5 bases). With 8 bases removed from V and 4 bases from J, the gap between germline ends came to 23 bases. CDR3 length: 16 residues. Germline V gene data show CDR1 as ENHRY and CDR2 as SYGVKD. DNA for the CDR3: TGTGCCATCGAAAAAACTAGGGGATCTGGGATCTATGGCTACACCTTC. Protein: CAIEKTRGSGIYGYTF.

This chain links TRBV9 with TRBJ2-7; D uncertain. Germline CDR1 and CDR2: SGDLS and YYNGEE. The V gene lost 3 bases and the J gene lost 1 base, with 20 bases spanning the gap. There are 17 residues in the CDR3. The CDR3 nucleotides read TGTGCCAGCAGCGGAAGCCCGATAAGGTCCGGATCCTACGAGCAGTACTTC. It yields the protein CASSGSPIRSGSYEQYF.

This chain links TRBV28 with TRBJ1-5; 7 nucleotides match TRBD1. CDR3 length: 15 amino acids. J was trimmed by 3 bases and V by 7 bases; bases with no gene match: 9. Germline CDR1 reads MDHEN; CDR2 reads SYDVKM. CDR3: CASTPGTVYNQPQHF. CDR3 bases: TGTGCCAGCACCCCCGGGACAGTGTACAATCAGCCCCAGCATTTT.

The V and J genes are TRBV4-1 and TRBJ1-2; the D is unclear. V was clipped by 1 base and J by 1 base, with 1 base between them. CDR3 length: 12 residues. The germline V gene has CDR1 MGHRA and CDR2 YSYEKL. CDR3: CASSQVNYGYTF. CDR3 nucleotides: TGCGCCAGCAGCCAAGTTAACTATGGCTACACCTTC.